This T cell receptor beta chain was recovered during a study of shared clonotypes between healthy human individuals. Profiling relied on immunoSEQ multiplex PCR, and the TCRdb table lists in-frame clones only, not all of them. The table lists over a million clones, about 75% of them singletons, with approximately 1.3% in the top ten. This clone turned up a few times. V was pared by 6 bases and J by 5 bases, with 14 bases between. Looked up from germline, CDR1 is MNHNS and CDR2 is SASEGT. This CDR3 has 15 amino acids. The sequence was collected from a man between 18 and 35 years old in good health. V and J are TRBV6-1 and TRBJ1-6, with D possibly TRBD1 on 5 matching bases. The sequenced sample consisted of memory CD4+ T cells sorted from blood. The subset: CD45RA-negative fraction. CDR3 in DNA: TGTGCCAGCAGGAGGGGAACGGGAAATAATTCACCCCTCCACTTT. It translates to CASRRGTGNNSPLHF.